The 3 T cell receptor beta chains below come from one sample, sequenced in a study of blood T cell repertoires in COVID-19. Sequencing used immunoSEQ multiplex PCR; TCRdb keeps in-frame clones, though not all of them. The repertoire holds approximately 79,000 clones, with approximately 82% as singletons. The sample comprised peripheral blood. These receptors all stem from a woman aged 45-65 years with acute or convalescent COVID-19.

The rearrangement joins TRBV29-1 to TRBJ1-3; weak D call: TRBD1 (6 bases). The V gene lost 4 bases and the J gene lost 0 bases, with 7 bases spanning the gap. Germline CDR1 reads SQVTM; CDR2 reads ANQGSEA. The CDR3 has 13 amino acids. Written as DNA, the CDR3 is TGCAGCGTTGGGACAGCCTCTGGAAACACCATATATTTT. Protein: CSVGTASGNTIYF.

J is TRBJ1-2 and V is TRBV6-5; the D is unclear. The CDR3 spans 13 residues. Trimming removed 7 bases from V and 0 bases from J, with 9 bases in between. The germline CDR1 and CDR2 sequences are MNHEY and SVGAGI. CDR3 loop: CASMSRTNYGYTF. The CDR3 DNA follows: TGTGCCAGCATGAGCAGGACTAACTATGGCTACACCTTC.

The J gene is TRBJ1-4, the V gene TRBV19; TRBD1 matches 8 bases. Trimming removed 9 bases from V and 6 bases from J; junction bases left unmatched: 15. From germline, CDR1 is LNHDA and CDR2 SQIVND (reference sequence). The CDR3 totals 16 residues. The CDR3 loop is CARDRTGSRRDEKLFF. CDR3 coding DNA: TGTGCCAGAGATCGGACAGGGTCGAGGAGGGATGAAAAACTGTTTTTT.